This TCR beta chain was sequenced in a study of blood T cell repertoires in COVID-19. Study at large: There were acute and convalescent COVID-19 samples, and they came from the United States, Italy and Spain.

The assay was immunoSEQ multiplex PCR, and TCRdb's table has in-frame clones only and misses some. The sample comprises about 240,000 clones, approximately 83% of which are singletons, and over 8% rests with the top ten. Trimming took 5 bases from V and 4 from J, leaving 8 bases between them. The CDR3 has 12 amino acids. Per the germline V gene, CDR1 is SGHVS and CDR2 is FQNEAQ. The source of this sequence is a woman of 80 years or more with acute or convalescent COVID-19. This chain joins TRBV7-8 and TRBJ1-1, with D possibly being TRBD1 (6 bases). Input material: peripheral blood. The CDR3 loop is CASSQGGTEAFF. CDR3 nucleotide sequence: TGTGCCAGCAGCCAAGGGGGCACTGAAGCTTTCTTT.